What follows are 22 T cell receptor beta chains derived from one specimen sequenced in a study of ipilimumab plus nivolumab after autologous stem cell transplantation. The protocol was immunoSEQ multiplex PCR, while the TCRdb copy is restricted to in-frame clones and leaves out a portion. The repertoire holds approximately 5,000 clones, with roughly 76% as singletons. This material consisted of PBMCs, taken in a trial of ipilimumab plus nivolumab as post-transplant consolidation. Receptors were obtained from a male donor with multiple myeloma.

The chain couples TRBV2 to TRBJ2-7; the D is unclear. Germline V gene lookup returns CDR1 SNHLY and CDR2 FYNNEI. The CDR3 has 13 amino acids. Trimming took 4 bases from V and 5 from J, leaving 12 bases between them. The CDR3 loop is CASSVEQSDEQYF. In DNA, the CDR3 is TGTGCCAGCAGTGTGGAACAGTCCGACGAGCAGTACTTC.

The J gene is TRBJ2-2, the V gene TRBV4-2; 10 bases match TRBD1. From germline, CDR1 is LGHNA and CDR2 YNFKEQ. The J segment lost 6 bases and the V segment lost 3 bases, leaving 1 base of the junction unmatched. The CDR3 is 14 residues long. CDR3 region: CASSQGQGSGELFF. The CDR3 coding sequence is TGTGCCAGCAGCCAGGGACAGGGGTCCGGGGAGCTGTTTTTT.

The V call is TRBV18, the J call TRBJ2-1; D is possibly TRBD2 (6 bases). V lost 0 bases and J 9 bases, leaving 18 bases between the germline ends. CDR3 length: 16 amino acids. The germline CDR1 and CDR2 sequences are KGHSH and LQKENI. The CDR3 here is CASSPPLRPVGGEQFF. The CDR3 DNA follows: TGTGCCAGCTCACCACCTCTTCGGCCGGTCGGGGGTGAGCAGTTCTTC.

V usage is TRBV11-3 and J usage is TRBJ2-1, with no clear D. The V end lost 5 bases, the J end lost 7 bases, and 12 bases lay between the germline ends. This CDR3 contains 13 residues. CDR1 SGHNT and CDR2 YENEEA come from the germline V gene. Written as DNA, the CDR3 is TGTGCCAGCAGCCCAACGCCGGGTAATGAGCAGTTCTTC. Translating it yields CASSPTPGNEQFF.

The CDR3 DNA is TGTGCCAGCAGCGTAGACGGGACAGGGCTCGGGAATGAGCAGTTCTTC. It codes for CASSVDGTGLGNEQFF. The gene calls are TRBV9 and TRBJ2-1; TRBD1 matches 9 bases. The trim removed 0 bases at V and 7 bases at J, leaving 8 bases unmatched. Germline V lookup: CDR1 SGDLS, CDR2 YYNGEE. CDR3 length: 16 residues.

This chain connects TRBV6-6 to TRBJ1-3; no clear D gene. The CDR3 contains 12 residues. CDR1 MNHNY and CDR2 SVGAGI come from the germline V gene (reference sequence). The germline V and J ends were trimmed by 8 bases and 1 base, with 6 bases remaining between them. The CDR3 protein is CASVGSGNTIYF. CDR3 DNA: TGTGCCAGCGTGGGTTCTGGAAACACCATATATTTT.

This clone came up a few times. This specimen includes other DNA sequences encoding the same CDR3. V gene TRBV19 combines with J gene TRBJ1-2, with D uncertain. The CDR3 totals 13 residues. CDR1 is LNHDA, CDR2 SQIVND, per germline (reference sequence). Trimming stripped 1 base from V and 4 bases from J, with 7 bases between. The CDR3 reads CASSIGARYGYTF. The DNA of the CDR3 is TGTGCCAGTAGTATAGGGGCGCGCTATGGCTACACCTTC.

This clone was seen only a few times. CDR3 DNA sequence: TGTGCCAGCAGCTTAGGTCCCAATACCCAGGGGTTCTTAAACACCATATATTTT. The encoded protein is CASSLGPNTQGFLNTIYF. The chain joins TRBV11-2 to TRBJ1-3; tentatively, D is TRBD1 (6 bases). CDR3 length: 18 amino acids. The V and J ends lost 1 base and 6 bases respectively, with 22 bases between them. The germline gives CDR1 SGHAT, CDR2 FQNNGV. The full variable domain, its missing parts supplied by reference TRBV11-2 and TRBJ1-3, is EAGVAQSPRYKIIEKRQSVAFWCNPISGHATLYWYQQILGQGPKLLIQFQNNGVVDDSQLPKDRFSAERLKGVDSTLKIQPAKLEDSAVYLCASSLGPNTQGFLNTIYFGEGSWLTVV.

V and J are TRBV30 and TRBJ2-7; TRBD1 matches at 8 bases. Germline V lookup: CDR1 GTSNPN, CDR2 SVGIG (reference sequence). The CDR3 has 12 residues. V trimming: 3 bases; J trimming: 7 bases; junction bases outside the gene matches: 5. CDR3 in DNA: TGTGCCTGGAGCGGACAGGGAGAGGAGCAGTACTTC. Residues: CAWSGQGEEQYF.

The V gene is TRBV11-2, the J gene TRBJ2-5; TRBD2 matches 13 bases. This CDR3 comprises 15 residues. The germline V gene encodes CDR1 SGHAT and CDR2 FQNNGV. Trimming removed 4 bases from V and 5 bases from J; junction bases left unmatched: 4. The CDR3 bases are TGTGCCAGCAGCTCTCGGACTAGCGGGGGTGAGACCCAGTACTTC. Translated, it gives CASSSRTSGGETQYF.

The chain links TRBV6-1 to TRBJ1-2; TRBD1 is a possible D gene (5 bases). The CDR3 spans 14 residues. Germline CDR1 reads MNHNS; CDR2 reads SASEGT. The V gene lost 5 bases and the J gene lost 9 bases, with 19 bases spanning the gap. CDR3 sequence: CASSPTGTQSRYTF. The CDR3 region has the DNA TGTGCCAGCAGTCCCACCGGGACCCAGTCCCGCTACACCTTC.

The chain employs TRBV19 and TRBJ2-1, with D perhaps TRBD1 (5 bases). The germline V gene encodes CDR1 LNHDA and CDR2 SQIVND (reference sequence). V lost 3 bases, J lost 4 bases, and 7 bases lay in between. The CDR3 runs to 13 residues. CDR3 amino acids: CASSMGQYNEQFF. The CDR3 DNA reads as TGTGCCAGTAGTATGGGGCAGTACAATGAGCAGTTCTTC.

Only one count was recorded for this clone. The chain links TRBV21-1 to TRBJ2-1. TRBV21-1 is tagged as a pseudogene. CDR3 size: 15 residues. The CDR3 is CASRMLHHSDNEQFF. The CDR3 DNA reads TGTGCCAGCAGAATGCTACACCATTCCGACAATGAGCAGTTCTTC.

The rearrangement joins TRBV19 to TRBJ1-2, with 7 bases identical to TRBD1. With 5 bases clipped from V and 8 bases from J, the junction kept 5 bases outside the gene matches. The CDR3 has 12 amino acids. In germline, CDR1 is LNHDA, CDR2 SQIVND (reference sequence). The DNA of the CDR3 is TGTGCCAGTAGTGCAGGGGGGTTCGGCTACACCTTC. Translated: CASSAGGFGYTF. The full variable domain, rest sourced from reference TRBV19 and TRBJ1-2, is DGGITQSPKYLFRKEGQNVTLSCEQNLNHDAMYWYRQDPGQGLRLIYYSQIVNDFQKGDIAEGYSVSREKKESFPLTVTSAQKNPTAFYLCASSAGGFGYTFGSGTRLTVV.

This chain connects TRBV11-3 to TRBJ2-7; a weak D match, TRBD1 (6 bases). The V gene lost 8 bases and the J gene lost 5 bases, with 7 bases spanning the gap. Germline V CDR1 and CDR2: SGHNT, YENEEA. The CDR3 extends over 10 amino acids. DNA of the CDR3: TGTGCCAGCTGGGGGCACGAGCAGTACTTC. It codes for CASWGHEQYF.

CDR3 in amino acids: CASSAGGINSGNTIYF. The CDR3 DNA is TGTGCCAGCAGCGCAGGTGGCATCAACTCTGGAAACACCATATATTTT. This chain uses TRBV9 with TRBJ1-3; D ambiguous. Trimming cost V 3 bases and J 0 bases, with 13 bases left between them. Germline CDR1 and CDR2: SGDLS and YYNGEE. The CDR3 contains 16 residues.

The chain is built from TRBV29-1 and TRBJ1-1; D not resolved. This CDR3 has 12 residues. Germline-derived CDR1 and CDR2 are SQVTM and ANQGSEA. V was pared by 2 bases and J by 1 base, with 5 bases between. In nucleotides, the CDR3 is TGCAGCGTTGAATATGGGAACACTGAAGCTTTCTTT. It specifies CSVEYGNTEAFF.

V is TRBV14 and J is TRBJ2-2, with D perhaps TRBD1 or TRBD2 (6 bases each). V gave up 6 bases and J gave up 3 bases, with 14 bases separating them. The CDR3 has 15 amino acids. From germline, CDR1 is SGHDN and CDR2 FVKESK. The CDR3 sequence is CASRRGAPDTGELFF. In DNA, the CDR3 is TGTGCCAGCAGGAGGGGGGCTCCGGACACCGGGGAGCTGTTTTTT.

The table lists this clone with a few counts. The V and J genes are TRBV27 and TRBJ2-2, with 7 bases matching TRBD1. Germline CDR1 and CDR2: MNHEY and SMNVEV (reference sequence). V lost 8 bases to trimming and J lost 4 bases; unmatched junction nucleotides: 4. The CDR3 sequence is 13 residues long. The CDR3, as DNA: TGTGCCAGCGGCCCAGGGGGCACCGGGGAGCTGTTTTTT. This translates into CASGPGGTGELFF.

The chain links TRBV19 to TRBJ2-5; the match to TRBD1 covers 9 bases. J lost 7 bases, V lost 6 bases, and 15 bases had no gene match. The CDR3 loop spans 16 amino acids. In germline, CDR1 is LNHDA, CDR2 SQIVND (reference sequence). Written as DNA, the CDR3 is TGTGCCAGTAGGATACCGGGACAGGGTCTTCTTGGGACCCAGTACTTC. Protein: CASRIPGQGLLGTQYF.

This clone showed up just a few times. The V gene is TRBV5-5, the J gene TRBJ2-5; possibly TRBD1 or TRBD2 for D (6 bases each). Germline assignment: CDR1 SGHKS and CDR2 YYEKEE (reference sequence). The V and J ends lost 1 base and 5 bases respectively, with 18 bases between them. This CDR3 is 16 amino acids long. The DNA for the CDR3 is TGTGCCAGCAGCTTGTTCTCCAGGGGAGGAGGGGAGACCCAGTACTTC. This encodes CASSLFSRGGGETQYF.

V usage is TRBV7-7 and J usage is TRBJ2-3; perhaps TRBD2 as D (6 bases). The CDR3 length is 13 residues. Germline V gives CDR1 SSHAT, CDR2 FNYEAQ (reference sequence). CDR3 residues: CASGDPSGDTQYF. The CDR3 DNA reads TGTGCTAGCGGCGATCCTTCGGGAGATACGCAGTATTTT.